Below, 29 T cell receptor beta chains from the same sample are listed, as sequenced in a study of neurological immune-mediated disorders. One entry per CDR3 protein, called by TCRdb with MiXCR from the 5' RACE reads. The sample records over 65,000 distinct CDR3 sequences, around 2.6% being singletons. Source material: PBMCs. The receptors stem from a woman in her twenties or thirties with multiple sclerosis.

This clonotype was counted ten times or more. CDR3 nucleotides: TGTGCCAGCAGGCCAGGGGGGACTAGCGGGTACAATGAGCAGTTCTTC. It specifies CASRPGGTSGYNEQFF. The V gene is TRBV7-2, the J gene TRBJ2-1; 12 bases are shared with TRBD2. CDR1 is SGHTA, CDR2 FQGNSA, per germline. The V gene end was trimmed by 6 bases and the J gene end by 4 bases; junction bases not matched to a gene: 7. This CDR3 contains 16 residues. Supplemented by reference TRBV7-2 and TRBJ2-1, the full variable domain reads GAGVSQSPSNKVTEKGKDVELRCDPISGHTALYWYRQSLGQGLEFLIYFQGNSAPDKSGLPSDRFSAERTGGSVSTLTIQRTQQEDSAVYLCASRPGGTSGYNEQFFGPGTRLTVL.

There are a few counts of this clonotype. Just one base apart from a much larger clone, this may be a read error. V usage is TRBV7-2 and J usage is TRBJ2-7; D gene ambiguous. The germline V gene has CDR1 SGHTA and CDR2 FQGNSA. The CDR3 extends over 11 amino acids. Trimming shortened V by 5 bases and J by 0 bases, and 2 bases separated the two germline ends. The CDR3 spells CASSASYEQYV. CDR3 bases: TGTGCCAGCAGCGCCTCCTACGAGCAGTACGTC.

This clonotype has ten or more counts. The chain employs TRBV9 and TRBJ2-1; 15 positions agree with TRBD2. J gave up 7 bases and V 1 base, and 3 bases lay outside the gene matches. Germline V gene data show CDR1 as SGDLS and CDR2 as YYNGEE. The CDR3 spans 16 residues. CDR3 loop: CASSVSGTSGRNEQFF. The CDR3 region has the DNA TGTGCCAGCAGCGTATCTGGGACTAGCGGGAGGAATGAGCAGTTCTTC.

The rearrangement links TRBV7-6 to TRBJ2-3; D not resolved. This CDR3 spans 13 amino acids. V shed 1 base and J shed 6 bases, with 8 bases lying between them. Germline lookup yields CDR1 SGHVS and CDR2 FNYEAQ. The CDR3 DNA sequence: TGTGCCAGCAGCTTAGACTTCGGCGATACGCAGTATTTT. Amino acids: CASSLDFGDTQYF. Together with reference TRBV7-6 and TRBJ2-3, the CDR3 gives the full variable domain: GAGVSQSPRYKVTKRGQDVALRCDPISGHVSLYWYRQALGQGPEFLTYFNYEAQQDKSGLPNDRFSAERPEGSISTLTIQRTEQRDSAMYRCASSLDFGDTQYFGPGTRLTVL.

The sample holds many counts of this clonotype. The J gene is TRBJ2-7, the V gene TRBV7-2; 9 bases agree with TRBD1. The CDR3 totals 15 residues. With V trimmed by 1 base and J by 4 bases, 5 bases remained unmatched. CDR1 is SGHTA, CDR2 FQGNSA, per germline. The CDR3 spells CASSLVGTGSYEQYF. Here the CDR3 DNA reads TGTGCCAGCAGCTTAGTAGGGACAGGGAGTTACGAGCAGTACTTC.

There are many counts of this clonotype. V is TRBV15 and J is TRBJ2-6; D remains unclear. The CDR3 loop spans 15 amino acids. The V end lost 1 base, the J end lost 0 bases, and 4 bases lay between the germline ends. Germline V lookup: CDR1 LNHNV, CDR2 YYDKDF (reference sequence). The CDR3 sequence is CATSRADSGANVLTF. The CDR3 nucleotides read TGTGCCACCAGCAGAGCTGACTCTGGGGCCAACGTCCTGACTTTC.

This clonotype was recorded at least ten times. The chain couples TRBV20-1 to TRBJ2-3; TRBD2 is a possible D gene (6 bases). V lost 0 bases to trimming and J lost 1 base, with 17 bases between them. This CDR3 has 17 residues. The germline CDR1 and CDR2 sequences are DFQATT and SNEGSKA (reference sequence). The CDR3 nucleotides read TGCAGTGCTAGAGATCGTTACGGGAGAGGCGGCACAGATACGCAGTATTTT. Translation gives CSARDRYGRGGTDTQYF.

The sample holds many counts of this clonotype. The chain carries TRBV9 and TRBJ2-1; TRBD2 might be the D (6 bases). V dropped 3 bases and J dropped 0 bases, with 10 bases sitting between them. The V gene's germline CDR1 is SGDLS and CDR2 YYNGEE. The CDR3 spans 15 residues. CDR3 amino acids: CASSAGGYSYNEQFF. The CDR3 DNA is TGTGCCAGCAGCGCCGGAGGGTACTCCTACAATGAGCAGTTCTTC.

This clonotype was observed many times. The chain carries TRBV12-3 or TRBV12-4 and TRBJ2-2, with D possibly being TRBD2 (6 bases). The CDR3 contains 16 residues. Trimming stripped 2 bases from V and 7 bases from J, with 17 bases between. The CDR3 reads CASSLSISGLHGELFF. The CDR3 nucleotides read TGTGCCAGCAGTTTAAGTATCTCGGGACTTCACGGGGAGCTGTTTTTT.

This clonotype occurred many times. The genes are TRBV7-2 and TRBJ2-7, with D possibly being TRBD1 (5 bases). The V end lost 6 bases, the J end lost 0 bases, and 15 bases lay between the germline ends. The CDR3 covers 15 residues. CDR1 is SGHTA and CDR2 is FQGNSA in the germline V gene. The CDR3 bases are TGTGCCAGCAGTTTTCGACAGCTGAGCTCCTACGAGCAGTACTTC. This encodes CASSFRQLSSYEQYF.

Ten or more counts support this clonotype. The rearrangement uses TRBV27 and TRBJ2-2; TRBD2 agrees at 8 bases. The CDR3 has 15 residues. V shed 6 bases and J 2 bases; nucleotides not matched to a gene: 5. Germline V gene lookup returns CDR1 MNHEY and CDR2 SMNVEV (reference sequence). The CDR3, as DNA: TGTGCCAGCAGAGGGCTAGCGGGTAACACCGGGGAGCTGTTTTTT. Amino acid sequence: CASRGLAGNTGELFF.

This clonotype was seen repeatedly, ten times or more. The CDR3 nucleotides read TGCAGTGCTAGAGCTAGCGGGAGGTGGACCGGGGAGCTGTTTTTT. Its translation is CSARASGRWTGELFF. This chain joins TRBV20-1 and TRBJ2-2; TRBD2 matches at 11 bases. J was trimmed by 5 bases and V by 1 base; bases with no gene match: 3. The CDR3 is 15 residues long. Germline CDR1 reads DFQATT; CDR2 reads SNEGSKA (reference sequence).

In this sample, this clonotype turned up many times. In DNA, the CDR3 is TGCAGTGCTAGAGTCGCGGGAAAATACGAGCAGTACTTC. Its protein product is CSARVAGKYEQYF. V usage is TRBV20-1 and J usage is TRBJ2-7, with D possibly being TRBD2 (6 bases). With 1 base removed from V and 4 bases from J, the gap between germline ends came to 11 bases. The germline V gene has CDR1 DFQATT and CDR2 SNEGSKA (reference sequence). The CDR3 is 13 amino acids.

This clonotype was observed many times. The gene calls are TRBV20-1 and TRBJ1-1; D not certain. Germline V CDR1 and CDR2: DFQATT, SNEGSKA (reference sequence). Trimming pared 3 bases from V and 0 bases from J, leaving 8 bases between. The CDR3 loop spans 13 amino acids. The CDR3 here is CSASGDLNTEAFF. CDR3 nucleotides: TGCAGTGCTAGCGGGGATCTGAACACTGAAGCTTTCTTT.

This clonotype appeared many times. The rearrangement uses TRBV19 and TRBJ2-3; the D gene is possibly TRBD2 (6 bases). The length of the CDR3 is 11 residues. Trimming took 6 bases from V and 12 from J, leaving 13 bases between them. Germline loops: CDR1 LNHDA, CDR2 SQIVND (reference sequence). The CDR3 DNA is TGTGCCAGTAGGGGGACTGGATTTCAGTATTTT. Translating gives CASRGTGFQYF.

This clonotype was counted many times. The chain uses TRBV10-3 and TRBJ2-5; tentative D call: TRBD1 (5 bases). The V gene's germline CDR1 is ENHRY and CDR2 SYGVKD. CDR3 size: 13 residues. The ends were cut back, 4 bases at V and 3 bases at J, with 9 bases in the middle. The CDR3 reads CAISVEQEETQYF. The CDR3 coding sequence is TGTGCCATCAGTGTGGAACAGGAAGAGACCCAGTACTTC.

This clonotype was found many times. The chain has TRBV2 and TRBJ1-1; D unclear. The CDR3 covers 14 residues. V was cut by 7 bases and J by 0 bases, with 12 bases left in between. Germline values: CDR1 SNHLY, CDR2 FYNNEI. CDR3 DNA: TGTGCCAGCAACTATCGGGTACTGAACACTGAAGCTTTCTTT. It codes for CASNYRVLNTEAFF.

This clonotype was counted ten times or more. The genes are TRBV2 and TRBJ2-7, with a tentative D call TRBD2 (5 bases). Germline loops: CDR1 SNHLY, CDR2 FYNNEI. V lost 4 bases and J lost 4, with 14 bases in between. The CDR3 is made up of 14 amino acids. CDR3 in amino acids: CASSVRENPYEQYF. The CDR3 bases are TGTGCCAGCAGTGTTCGGGAAAACCCATACGAGCAGTACTTC.

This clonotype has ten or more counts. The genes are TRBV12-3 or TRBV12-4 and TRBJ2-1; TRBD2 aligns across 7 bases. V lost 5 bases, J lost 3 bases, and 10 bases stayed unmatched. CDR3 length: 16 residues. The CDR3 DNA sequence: TGTGCCAGCAGTGTAATAGCGGGCATGGGCTACAATGAGCAGTTCTTC. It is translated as CASSVIAGMGYNEQFF.

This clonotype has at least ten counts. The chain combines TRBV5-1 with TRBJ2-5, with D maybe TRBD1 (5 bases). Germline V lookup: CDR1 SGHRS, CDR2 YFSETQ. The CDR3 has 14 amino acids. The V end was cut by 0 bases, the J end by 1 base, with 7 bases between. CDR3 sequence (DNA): TGCGCCAGCAGCTTGGTAGGGGCCCAAGAGACCCAGTACTTC. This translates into CASSLVGAQETQYF.

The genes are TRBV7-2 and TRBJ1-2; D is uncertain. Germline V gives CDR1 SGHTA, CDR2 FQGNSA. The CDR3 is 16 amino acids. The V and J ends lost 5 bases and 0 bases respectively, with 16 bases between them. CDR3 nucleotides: TGTGCCAGCAGCCCTCATGCGAGGGAGACTAACTATGGCTACACCTTC. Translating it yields CASSPHARETNYGYTF.

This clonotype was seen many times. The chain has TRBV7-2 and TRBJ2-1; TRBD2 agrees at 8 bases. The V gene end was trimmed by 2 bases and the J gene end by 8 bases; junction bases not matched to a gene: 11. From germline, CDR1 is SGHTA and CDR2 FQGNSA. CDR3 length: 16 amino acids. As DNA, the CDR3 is TGTGCCAGCAGCTTAATAGCCGGGAGGGTAAGCGATGAGCAGTTCTTC. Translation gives CASSLIAGRVSDEQFF.

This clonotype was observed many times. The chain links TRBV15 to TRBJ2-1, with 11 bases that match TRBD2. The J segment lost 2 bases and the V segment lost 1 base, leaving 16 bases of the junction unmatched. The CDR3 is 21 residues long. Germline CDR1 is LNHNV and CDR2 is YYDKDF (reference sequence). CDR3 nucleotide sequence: TGTGCCACCAGCAGAGGGTTGACTAGCGGGGACCTGCTAGGGCCCTACAATGAGCAGTTCTTC. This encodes CATSRGLTSGDLLGPYNEQFF. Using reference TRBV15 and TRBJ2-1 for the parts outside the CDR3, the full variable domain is DAMVIQNPRYQVTQFGKPVTLSCSQTLNHNVMYWYQQKSSQAPKLLFHYYDKDFNNEADTPDNFQSRRPNTSFCFLDIRSPGLGDTAMYLCATSRGLTSGDLLGPYNEQFFGPGTRLTVL.

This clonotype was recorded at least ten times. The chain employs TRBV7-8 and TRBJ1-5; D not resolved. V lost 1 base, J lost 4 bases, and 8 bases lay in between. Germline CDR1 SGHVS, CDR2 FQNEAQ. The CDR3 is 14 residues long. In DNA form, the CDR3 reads TGTGCCAGCAGCTTAGACAGCCTAAATCAGCCCCAGCATTTT. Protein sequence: CASSLDSLNQPQHF.

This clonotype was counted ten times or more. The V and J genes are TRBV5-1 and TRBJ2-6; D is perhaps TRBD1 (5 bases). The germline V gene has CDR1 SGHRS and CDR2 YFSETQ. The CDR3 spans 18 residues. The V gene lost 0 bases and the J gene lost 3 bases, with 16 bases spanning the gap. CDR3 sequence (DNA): TGCGCCAGCAGCTTGGTTGTTTTTAGGGGCGGTGGGGCCAACGTCCTGACTTTC. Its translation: CASSLVVFRGGGANVLTF.

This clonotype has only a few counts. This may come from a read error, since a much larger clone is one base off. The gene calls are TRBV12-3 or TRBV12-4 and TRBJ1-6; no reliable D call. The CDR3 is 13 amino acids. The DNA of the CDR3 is TGTGCCAGCAGTTTAGACGGGTTCTCACCCCTCAACTTT. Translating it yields CASSLDGFSPLNF.

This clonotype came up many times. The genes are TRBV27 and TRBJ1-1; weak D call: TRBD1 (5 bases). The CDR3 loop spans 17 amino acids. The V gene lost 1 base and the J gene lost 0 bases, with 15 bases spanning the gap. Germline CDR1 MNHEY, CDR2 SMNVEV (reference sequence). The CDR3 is CASSLFPGTLMNTEAFF. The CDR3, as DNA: TGTGCCAGCAGTTTATTCCCAGGGACCCTCATGAACACTGAAGCTTTCTTT.

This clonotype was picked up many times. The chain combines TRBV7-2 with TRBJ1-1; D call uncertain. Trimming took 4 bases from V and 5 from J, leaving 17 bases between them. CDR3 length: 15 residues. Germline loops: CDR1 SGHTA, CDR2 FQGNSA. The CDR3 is CASSYNRIGWTEAFF. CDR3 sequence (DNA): TGTGCCAGCAGCTACAATAGGATCGGGTGGACTGAAGCTTTCTTT.

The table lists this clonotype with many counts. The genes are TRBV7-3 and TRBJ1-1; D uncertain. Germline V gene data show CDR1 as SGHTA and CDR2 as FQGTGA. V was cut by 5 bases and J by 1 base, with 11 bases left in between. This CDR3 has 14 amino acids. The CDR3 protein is CASSPAAENTEAFF. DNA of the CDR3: TGTGCCAGCAGCCCCGCAGCCGAGAACACTGAAGCTTTCTTT.